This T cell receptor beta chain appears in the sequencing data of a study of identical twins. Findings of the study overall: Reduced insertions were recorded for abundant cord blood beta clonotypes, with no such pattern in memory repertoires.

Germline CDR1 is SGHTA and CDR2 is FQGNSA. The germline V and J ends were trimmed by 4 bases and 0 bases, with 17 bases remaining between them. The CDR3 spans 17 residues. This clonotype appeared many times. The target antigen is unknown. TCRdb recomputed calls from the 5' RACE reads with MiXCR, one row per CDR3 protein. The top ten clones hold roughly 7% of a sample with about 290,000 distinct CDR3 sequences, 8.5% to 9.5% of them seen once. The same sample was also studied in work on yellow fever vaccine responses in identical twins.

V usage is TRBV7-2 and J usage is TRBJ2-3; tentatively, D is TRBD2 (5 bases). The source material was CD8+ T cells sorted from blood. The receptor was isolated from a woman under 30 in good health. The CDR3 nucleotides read TGTGCCAGCAGCTGGCCACTAGACCTTACTAGCACAGATACGCAGTATTTT. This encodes CASSWPLDLTSTDTQYF.